This TCR beta chain was identified in a study of CD8 T cells in Susac syndrome (dated by TCRdb to the late 2010s). Background on the whole study: Among the Susac syndrome patients who were sequenced, clinically active disease was present in 5 or 6 and clinical remission was observed in roughly eight. At blood withdrawal, Susac syndrome patients were either therapy-naive, taking corticosteroids (in some cases with IVIg as well), or taking IVIg alone. Repertoire sequencing was used to test whether CD8+ T cell activation and differentiation in Susac syndrome was antigen driven. Overall results and qualifications from the work: The number of individuals in the TCR sequencing and HLA analysis was acknowledged as relatively small. No clonal expansion was detected in the CD4+ T cell repertoire of Susac syndrome patients.

RNA was extracted with the RNeasy kit and 0.5 to 1 ug was reverse transcribed using random hexamers. The immunoSEQ multiplex PCR assay, covering 54 Vbeta and 13 Jbeta segments, was used to amplify TCR beta CDR3 regions. To correct PCR amplification bias, a synthetic template baseline was used for both primer optimization and computational correction. For the original study's pipeline: Reads were assigned to V, D and J genes according to IMGT and analyzed in immunoSEQ Analyzer, with only productive sequences retained. Clonality was calculated as one minus the Shannon entropy normalized by log2 of the number of productive unique sequences. For each patient and control, public and private clones were evaluated within the 100 most prevalent clones. Clones were defined as Susac-specific if absent from the healthy and MS cohorts, from approximately 1,100 published viral clones and from other ImmuneACCESS disease sequences. The public reads were reanalyzed by TCRdb: fastp trimming at Q25, MiXCR alignment, in-frame beta chains only. Entries are consolidated by CDR3 protein sequence, retaining the most common genes and DNA. These V and J calls derive from TCRdb rather than the authors' analysis. This sample gives 150,000 to 200,000 distinct CDR3 sequences in total; roughly 94% of them show up just once. Roughly 0.12% of the sample rests with the top ten.

Peripheral blood CD8+ and CD4+ T cells from healthy donors, Susac syndrome patients and multiple sclerosis patients were profiled using high-throughput TCR beta sequencing. The Susac syndrome patients fulfilled recently defined diagnostic criteria for definite or probable disease. Bulk CD8+ and CD4+ T cells were purified magnetically by negative isolation, whereas CD8+ TEMRA cells were enriched by FACS. Blood was collected in EDTA tubes and processed within 24 hours, with PBMCs isolated through density gradient centrifugation. PBMCs intended for TCR sequencing were cryopreserved in liquid nitrogen and thawed later in a water bath at 37 degrees C. A purity of at least 90% was achieved for sorted or isolated CD4+, CD8+ and CD8+ TEMRA cells. Spanning cysteine to phenylalanine, the CDR3 consists of 15 amino acids. Only CDR3 DNA is held: 45 bases, read in frame from base 1. For this chain, trimming is 3 bases at the V end and 3 bases at the J end, and the number of junction bases without a gene match is 2.

Comment on this clonotype: The antigen this receptor binds is unknown. Base qualities are not at hand, and no much larger clone is one base apart.

The specimen sequenced was CD4+ T cells from PBMCs. This receptor was taken from a human donor with Susac syndrome. The V and J genes are TRBV12-3 or TRBV12-4 and TRBJ2-5, with TRBD2 matching 12 junction bases. The CDR3 protein: CASSFRLAGEETQYF. At the DNA level, the sequence is TGTGCCAGCAGTTTCAGACTAGCGGGGGAAGAGACCCAGTACTTC.